The TCR beta chain described here comes from a study of siplizumab effects on memory and regulatory T cells. Study-level results: Phenotypic classification as naive or memory proved unattainable for roughly 75-96% of proliferating CD4+ or CD8+ clones. Alloreactive sequences tracing back to unstimulated CD4+ memory cells were significantly reduced by siplizumab.

The V gene's germline CDR1 is LNHNV and CDR2 YYDKDF (reference sequence). V shed 5 bases and J shed 9 bases, with 22 bases lying between them. The CDR3 sequence is 15 residues long. Method: immunoSEQ multiplex PCR; TCRdb's copy keeps in-frame clones and lacks some. The sample has about 91,000 clones, 96% seen once; the top ten hold around 0.029%. Comment on this clone: Its antigen is as yet unknown.

Unstimulated naive, memory, effector memory and TEMRA subsets from three donor pairs underwent sequencing. The sequencing sample was made of naive CD4+ T cells sorted from blood. This clonotype originated in a human donor in good health. The gene calls are TRBV15 and TRBJ1-1, with a weak D call TRBD1 (5 bases). The CDR3 DNA reads TGTGCCACCAGCCTCAGAGCGGGGTCGGGGGTGAAAGCTTTCTTT. Its translation is CATSLRAGSGVKAFF.